Listed below are T cell receptor beta chains from one sample, sequenced in a study of control samples from healthy donors and cancer patients. This table comes from immunoSEQ multiplex PCR, and its TCRdb copy is limited to in-frame clones, with some not included. The sample yields under 95,000 clones, more than 75% seen once. The sequencing sample was made of blood. The receptors shown here come from a man between 45 and 60 years old in good health. CDR3s include the opening cysteine and the closing phenylalanine or tryptophan. D genes are given only for firm matches. Clone size is not always given. Where it is, it says once, few, many or a class for expanded clones.

V gene	clone size	J gene	D gene	CDR3 protein	CDR3 DNA
TRBV24-1	NA	TRBJ1-2	NA	CATSESGSTGYTF	TGTGCCACCAGTGAATCGGGAAGCACGGGCTACACCTTC
TRBV11-3	few	TRBJ1-1	NA	CASSFGNTEAFF	TGTGCCAGCAGCTTCGGGAACACTGAAGCTTTCTTT
TRBV19	NA	TRBJ2-1	TRBD2	CASSISGRVGEQFF	TGTGCCAGTAGTATAAGCGGGAGGGTTGGTGAGCAGTTCTTC
TRBV10-3	NA	TRBJ2-7	NA	CAISDGTPKYEQYF	TGTGCCATCAGTGACGGGACCCCTAAATACGAGCAGTACTTC
TRBV27	NA	TRBJ2-3	TRBD2	CASSSGLGLTDTQYF	TGTGCCAGCAGTTCGGGACTAGGTTTGACAGATACGCAGTATTTT
TRBV3-1/TRBV3-2	NA	TRBJ1-2	NA	CASSQRGQFNYGYTF	TGTGCCAGCAGCCAACGAGGGCAGTTTAACTATGGCTACACCTTC
TRBV7-2	NA	TRBJ2-7	TRBD2	CASSLAGLAGGGEQYF	TGTGCCAGCAGCTTAGCGGGACTAGCGGGAGGGGGCGAGCAGTACTTC
TRBV9	NA	TRBJ2-3	NA	CASSAHEWGGQADTQYF	TGTGCCAGCAGCGCCCACGAGTGGGGGGGCCAGGCAGATACGCAGTATTTT
TRBV19	NA	TRBJ1-5	NA	CASSRNGQSSNQPQHF	TGTGCCAGTAGTCGAAACGGACAGAGTAGCAATCAGCCCCAGCATTTT
TRBV27	NA	TRBJ2-7	TRBD2	CASSLSLRGGGVSKQYF	TGTGCCAGCAGTTTATCCCTCCGGGGGGGCGGGGTCTCCAAGCAGTACTTC
TRBV27	NA	TRBJ1-1	NA	CASTPLGGLSDTEAFF	TGTGCCAGCACCCCCCTCGGGGGGCTCTCGGACACTGAAGCTTTCTTT
TRBV7-2	NA	TRBJ1-3	TRBD1	CASSSDRAGGNTIYF	TGTGCCAGCAGCTCCGACAGGGCAGGGGGAAACACCATATATTTT
TRBV6-5	NA	TRBJ2-7	TRBD2	CASSWGGGGEQYF	TGTGCCAGCAGTTGGGGGGGAGGTGGCGAGCAGTACTTC
TRBV16	NA	TRBJ1-5	NA	CASSQYTSVNQPQHF	TGTGCCAGCAGCCAGTATACCTCCGTCAATCAGCCCCAGCATTTT
TRBV7-2	NA	TRBJ1-2	TRBD1	CASSAGQGYGYTF	TGTGCCAGCAGCGCGGGACAGGGCTATGGCTACACCTTC
TRBV18	NA	TRBJ1-2	TRBD1	CASSRGTGADNYGYTF	TGTGCCAGCTCACGGGGGACAGGGGCGGATAACTATGGCTACACCTTC
TRBV18	NA	TRBJ2-1	TRBD2	CASSPLWSGRSEQFF	TGTGCCAGCTCACCATTGTGGAGCGGGAGGAGTGAGCAGTTCTTC
TRBV18	NA	TRBJ1-1	TRBD1	CASSLQGDTYNTEAFF	TGTGCCAGCTCACTACAGGGGGACACTTATAACACTGAAGCTTTCTTT
TRBV9	NA	TRBJ2-7	TRBD1	CASSVGQGFTYEQYF	TGTGCCAGCAGCGTAGGACAGGGGTTCACCTACGAGCAGTACTTC
TRBV28	few	TRBJ1-5	NA	CASSSGALGSNQPQHF	TGTGCCAGCAGTTCCGGGGCCTTAGGTAGCAATCAGCCCCAGCATTTT
TRBV6-2/TRBV6-3	NA	TRBJ2-5	NA	CASSPLTPVKYF	TGTGCCAGCAGCCCCTTGACCCCGGTGAAGTACTTC
TRBV7-3	NA	TRBJ1-2	NA	CASSITGTQGYTF	TGTGCCAGCAGCATCACCGGGACGCAGGGCTACACCTTC
TRBV5-4	NA	TRBJ1-6	NA	CASSLRTQDSPLHF	TGTGCCAGCAGCTTGAGGACGCAGGATTCACCCCTCCACTTT
TRBV18	NA	TRBJ1-2	TRBD1	CASSTGTGGAYGYTF	TGTGCCAGCTCAACCGGGACAGGGGGCGCCTATGGCTACACCTTC
TRBV19	NA	TRBJ2-7	NA	CASRRSGSYEQYF	TGTGCCAGTAGGCGTTCGGGCTCCTACGAGCAGTACTTC
TRBV19	NA	TRBJ1-6	TRBD1	CASSTSGGDSPLHF	TGTGCCAGCAGTACATCAGGGGGCGATTCACCCCTCCACTTT
TRBV19	NA	TRBJ1-5	NA	CASSVPGSGNQPQHF	TGTGCCAGTAGTGTGCCCGGGAGTGGAAATCAGCCCCAGCATTTT
TRBV3-1/TRBV3-2	NA	TRBJ2-1	NA	CASSQASLRFF	TGTGCCAGCAGCCAAGCCTCCCTCAGGTTCTTC
TRBV18	NA	TRBJ1-2	NA	CASSVGGDGWIYGYTF	TGTGCCAGCTCCGTAGGTGGAGATGGATGGATTTATGGCTACACCTTC
TRBV18	NA	TRBJ2-7	NA	CASSPQVLTYEQYF	TGTGCCAGCTCACCCCAGGTGCTAACCTACGAGCAGTACTTC
TRBV5-1	NA	TRBJ1-5	NA	CASAPTNSNQPQHF	TGCGCCAGCGCCCCGACAAATAGCAATCAGCCCCAGCATTTT
TRBV19	few	TRBJ2-7	TRBD1	CASSLGTGGVYEQYF	TGTGCCAGTAGTCTGGGGACAGGGGGCGTCTACGAGCAGTACTTC
TRBV6-2/TRBV6-3	NA	TRBJ2-5	NA	CASSFRTLPEETQYF	TGTGCCAGCAGTTTCCGGACCCTCCCCGAGGAGACCCAGTACTTC
TRBV27	NA	TRBJ2-5	NA	CASSPDAGMETQYF	TGTGCCAGCAGTCCGGACGCGGGGATGGAGACCCAGTACTTC
TRBV10-2	NA	TRBJ2-1	TRBD2	CASSWAGGGNEQFF	TGCGCCAGCAGTTGGGCGGGAGGGGGCAATGAGCAGTTCTTC
TRBV7-2	NA	TRBJ2-7	TRBD1	CASSSPGQVSYEQYF	TGTGCCAGCAGCTCTCCGGGACAGGTCTCCTACGAGCAGTACTTC
TRBV13	NA	TRBJ2-3	TRBD2	CASSSRVGVLAGGTDTQYF	TGTGCCAGCAGCTCTAGAGTGGGGGTACTAGCGGGGGGCACAGATACGCAGTATTTT
TRBV24-1	NA	TRBJ1-2	NA	CAAGGEGLYGYTF	TGTGCCGCGGGGGGGGAAGGCCTCTATGGCTACACCTTC
TRBV5-1	NA	TRBJ2-7	NA	CATRTVDSYEQYF	TGCGCCACCAGGACAGTCGATTCCTACGAGCAGTACTTC
TRBV30	NA	TRBJ1-1	TRBD1	CAWSSYRTGVDRRGTEAFF	TGTGCCTGGAGTAGCTATCGGACAGGAGTTGATCGGCGAGGCACTGAAGCTTTCTTT
TRBV4-3	NA	TRBJ1-4	NA	CASSPDRTNEKLFF	TGCGCCAGCAGCCCCGACAGGACTAATGAAAAACTGTTTTTT
TRBV4-3	NA	TRBJ2-3	TRBD2	CASSQDLGSGRGDTQYF	TGCGCCAGCAGCCAAGATCTAGGTAGCGGGAGAGGAGATACGCAGTATTTT
TRBV27	NA	TRBJ1-1	TRBD1	CASRTGDRGTEAFF	TGTGCCAGCAGGACAGGGGACCGAGGCACTGAAGCTTTCTTT
TRBV24-1	NA	TRBJ2-2	TRBD1	CATSDPLGTGGLTGELFF	TGTGCCACCAGTGATCCCCTAGGGACAGGGGGACTCACCGGGGAGCTGTTTTTT
TRBV19	NA	TRBJ1-4	TRBD1	CASTPVPGQGGEKLFF	TGTGCCAGTACCCCAGTTCCGGGACAGGGGGGTGAAAAACTGTTTTTT
TRBV25-1	NA	TRBJ2-7	NA	CASSGTGEQYF	TGTGCCAGCAGTGGAACAGGCGAGCAGTACTTC
TRBV27	NA	TRBJ2-6	NA	CASSLYRPTGANVLTF	TGTGCCAGCAGTTTATACAGGCCGACTGGGGCCAACGTCCTGACTTTC
TRBV6-6	NA	TRBJ1-3	NA	CASSYGQLSGNTIYF	TGTGCCAGCAGTTATGGACAGCTTTCTGGAAACACCATATATTTT
TRBV29-1	NA	TRBJ2-1	TRBD2	CSVGEGLTLHNEQFF	TGCAGCGTTGGGGAGGGACTAACTTTACACAATGAGCAGTTCTTC
TRBV9	NA	TRBJ2-7	TRBD2	CASSGSSGAEQYF	TGTGCCAGCAGCGGATCTAGCGGGGCGGAGCAGTACTTC
TRBV30	once	TRBJ1-3	NA	CAWNLDRGNTIYF	TGTGCCTGGAACCTCGACAGGGGAAACACCATATATTTT
TRBV6-5	once	TRBJ2-3	NA	CASSYEGKTTDTQYF	TGTGCCAGCAGTTACGAGGGCAAAACGACAGATACGCAGTATTTT
TRBV7-8	NA	TRBJ1-1	TRBD1	CASSLLPGTGEWVNTEAFF	TGTGCCAGCAGCTTACTTCCCGGGACAGGGGAATGGGTGAACACTGAAGCTTTCTTT
TRBV6-6	NA	TRBJ1-2	NA	CASSPPGEGGYTF	TGTGCCAGCAGTCCCCCAGGGGAGGGTGGCTACACCTTC
TRBV19	NA	TRBJ2-2	TRBD1	CASSIGGQGFYTGELFF	TGTGCCAGTAGTATAGGGGGACAGGGCTTCTATACCGGGGAGCTGTTTTTT
TRBV13	NA	TRBJ2-7	TRBD2	CASSLGFSGSRTEQYF	TGTGCCAGCAGCTTAGGCTTCAGCGGGAGTCGGACCGAGCAGTACTTC
TRBV6-6	NA	TRBJ1-1	TRBD1	CASSYGTGMNTEAFF	TGTGCCAGCAGTTACGGGACAGGAATGAACACTGAAGCTTTCTTT
TRBV5-1	NA	TRBJ2-3	NA	CASSRWAGDTQYF	TGCGCCAGCAGTCGGTGGGCGGGAGATACGCAGTATTTT
TRBV6-6	NA	TRBJ2-7	NA	CASSYDSLSYEQYF	TGTGCCAGCAGTTACGACAGCCTCTCCTACGAGCAGTACTTC
TRBV21-1	NA	TRBJ1-5	NA	CASSKEAESNQPQHF	TGTGCCAGCAGCAAAGAAGCAGAAAGCAATCAGCCCCAGCATTTT